The sequence of this T cell receptor (beta chain) was determined in a study of shared clonotypes between healthy human individuals (dated by TCRdb to 2020 to 2022). Turning to the overall study: The cohort comprised two women and a few men aged 18 to 49 years. For each donor, CD4 naive and CD4 memory were each run on three plates, CD8 naive on two plates, and CD8 memory on one plate. Blood TCR repertoires of a handful of healthy adults were deeply sequenced to estimate repertoire size and the extent of clonotype sharing between individuals. To increase sequencing depth and limit assay-specific biases, different laboratories used diverse techniques to prepare libraries and sequence TCR repertoires. Each donor's leukapheresis produced roughly between roughly 0.94 and 9.5 billion PBMCs.

Study-wide conclusions, independent of this receptor: Estimated clonotype richness was generally larger for naive than for memory subsets. Pairwise subsampling led to the expectation that sequencing depth would affect the degree of clonotype sharing among donors. Across a handful of donors, about 5.2% of naive CD4, roughly 3.3% of naive CD8, around 2.5% of memory CD4, and under 0.45% of memory CD8 clonotypes were shared. Sampling was limited to blood, and TCR repertoires in tissue likely differ from TCR repertoires in blood. Even with the large sequencing depth, rarefaction of the sorted-subset datasets indicated that sequencing was incomplete. Compared with non-shared clonotypes, the clonotypes found in all four sorted-subset donors had higher generation probabilities. The genetic and exposure-history diversity represented was limited by the small number of donors.

About this clone itself: There is no known antigen for this receptor. Base qualities are not recorded, but no much larger clone differs from it by a single base.

Unmatched junction bases come to 3, with V trimmed by 5 bases and J by 1 base. Inclusive of the bounding cysteine and phenylalanine, the CDR3 is 14 residues long. Of all the DNA, just the CDR3 is kept, 42 bases in frame from base 1. The germline V gene provides CDR1 SGHVS and CDR2 FQNEAQ. The donors were healthy, HIV-negative adults who had no recently reported acute infections or vaccinations. Only Caucasian adults living in Nashville, Tennessee, USA were represented among the donors. CD4+ T cells were enriched by magnetic negative selection, after which naive cells were positively selected on CD45RA and the negative fraction was taken as the memory subset. Blood was collected by leukapheresis, and PBMCs were isolated by Ficoll-Histopaque density gradient centrifugation and then cryopreserved in liquid nitrogen vapor phase. Analytical flow cytometry was used to check the purity and quantity of every magnetically sorted T cell population. From each sorted fraction, genomic DNA was isolated and quantified by UV absorbance on a Nanodrop 2000c.

Using the deep immunoSEQ assay, multiplex PCR amplified TCR CDR3 regions from genomic DNA. Extracted genomic DNA from each cell subset was distributed evenly across all wells of several immunoSEQ 96-well plates, and each plate was treated as a replicate. For sorted subsets, approximately 210 ng of genomic DNA, equivalent to 25,000 to 35,000 T cell genomes, went into each replicate PCR. Purified libraries were measured with a Qubit 3.0 fluorometer, size-checked on a Bioanalyzer 2100, and measured again with the KAPA Library Quantification kit. A separate single-read 150-cycle Illumina NextSeq 550 flow cell was used to sequence each immunoSEQ 96-well plate. As for the authors' bioinformatics: Because the immunoSEQ output held only junctional sequences and lacked quality scores, the filtering could not match the filtering applied to full-length reads. To assign V/J genes and CDR3, sequences were annotated using PyIR, a Python wrapper for IgBLAST v1.9, with IMGT germline references. Reads were filtered out if the reads had weak V/J assignments (E-value above 1e-6), no CDR3, stop codons, out-of-frame junctions, or ambiguous translated residues. A V3J clonotype was defined by an identical inferred V gene, J gene, and CDR3 amino acid sequence. To compute the percentage overlap between repertoires, the number of shared unique clonotypes was divided by the size of the smaller repertoire. Three approaches were used to assess repertoire richness: RTK rarefaction, the Chao1 estimator, and Recon v2.1 estimates of unobserved clonotypes. Generation probabilities for all TCRbeta clonotypes obtained by the gDNA method from a handful of donors were computed using OLGA. The immuneACCESS repertoire file appears here via TCRdb, limited to in-frame rearrangements. These files lack a portion of the clones; in checked studies, under half of the deficit traces to unresolved V genes, and the cause of the others is not known. V, J and clone size are those of that table, while D and trimming were read from the DNA. The sample table lists about a million clones, roughly 77% of them with a count of one. Roughly 0.9% of the sample is held by the ten biggest clonotypes.

This TCR was recovered from a man aged 18 to 29 in good health. Some clones in this sample may be carry-over from other donors' samples. Material for sequencing was memory CD4+ T cells from PBMCs. The sample's cell subset or site label, decoded: CD45RA-negative fraction. Rearrangement joined TRBV7-8 to TRBJ2-3, with 7 junctional bases fitting TRBD1. In nucleotide form, the sequence is TGTGCCAGCAGCCGAGGACAGGGCACAGATACGCAGTATTTT. This yields the protein CASSRGQGTDTQYF.